These 2 T cell receptor beta chains originate from one sample sequenced in a study of blood T cell repertoires in COVID-19. Repertoires were generated with immunoSEQ multiplex PCR, while TCRdb's copy carries only in-frame clones and drops some. The table records roughly 100,000 clones, roughly 79% of them present only once. The sequencing sample was made of peripheral blood. The receptors stem from an older man with COVID-19, enrolled during active disease.

The V and J genes are TRBV30 and TRBJ2-7, with D perhaps TRBD2 (6 bases). Germline assignment: CDR1 GTSNPN and CDR2 SVGIG (reference sequence). V was cut by 0 bases and J by 6 bases, with 21 bases left in between. The CDR3 spans 16 residues. CDR3 DNA sequence: TGTGCCTGGAGTGTAAGGCGGGTTGGGCGGGGAGGCGAGCAGTACTTC. The encoded protein is CAWSVRRVGRGGEQYF.

The CDR3: CASRYAYGQPQHF. For the CDR3, the DNA is TGCGCCAGCAGATACGCATACGGTCAGCCCCAGCATTTT. The chain is built from TRBV5-1 and TRBJ1-5; D unclear. The V end was cut by 5 bases, the J end by 6 bases, with 12 bases between. This CDR3 contains 13 residues. Germline lookup yields CDR1 SGHRS and CDR2 YFSETQ.